Presented here are 16 T cell receptor beta chains from one specimen sequenced in a study of CDR3 diversity in severe acne. TCRdb reprocessed the PCR reads via MiXCR and lists one record per CDR3 protein. Of over 70,000 distinct CDR3 sequences in the sample, 51% were seen once. Input material: blood. Source of these receptors: a male donor in good health, without acne.

The chain carries TRBV7-9 and TRBJ2-1, with 11 bases lining up with TRBD2. Germline CDR1 and CDR2: SEHNR and FQNEAQ (reference sequence). V was clipped by 7 bases and J by 7 bases; unmatched bases: 6. This CDR3 region has 14 residues. The CDR3 DNA reads TGTGCCAGCAAGAGTAGCGGGGGGGGTAATGAGCAGTTCTTC. Amino acid sequence: CASKSSGGGNEQFF. Variable domain in full (rest from reference TRBV7-9 and TRBJ2-1): DTGVSQNPRHKITKRGQNVTFRCDPISEHNRLYWYRQTLGQGPEFLTYFQNEAQLEKSRLLSDRFSAERPKGSFSTLEIQRTEQGDSAMYLCASKSSGGGNEQFFGPGTRLTVL.

This clonotype appeared once. The J gene is TRBJ1-1, the V gene TRBV5-1; tentatively, D is TRBD1 (5 bases). The CDR3 covers 14 residues. Trimming took 3 bases from V and 1 from J, leaving 10 bases between them. Germline assignment: CDR1 SGHRS and CDR2 YFSETQ. CDR3 amino acids: CASSSARANTEAFF. In nucleotides, the CDR3 is TGCGCCAGCAGCTCGGCCAGGGCGAACACTGAAGCTTTCTTT. Variable domain in full (rest from reference TRBV5-1 and TRBJ1-1): KAGVTQTPRYLIKTRGQQVTLSCSPISGHRSVSWYQQTPGQGLQFLFEYFSETQRNKGNFPGRFSGRQFSNSRSEMNVSTLELGDSALYLCASSSARANTEAFFGQGTRLTVV.

This clonotype was counted ten times or more. J is TRBJ1-1 and V is TRBV5-1; D may be TRBD1 (5 bases). Trimming shortened V by 4 bases and J by 4 bases, and 17 bases separated the two germline ends. Germline CDR1 and CDR2: SGHRS and YFSETQ. This CDR3 is 15 amino acids long. The CDR3 is CASSRSTVAGTEAFF. The CDR3 coding sequence is TGCGCCAGCAGCCGTTCGACAGTGGCCGGCACTGAAGCTTTCTTT.

The chain uses TRBV29-1 and TRBJ2-1; 11 positions agree with TRBD2. J lost 7 bases, V lost 2 bases, and 10 bases had no gene match. Per the germline V gene, CDR1 is SQVTM and CDR2 is ANQGSEA. This CDR3 contains 16 residues. The DNA for the CDR3 is TGCAGCGTTGAAATCGTCGTAGCGGGAGGGAAGAATGAGCAGTTCTTC. Encoded protein: CSVEIVVAGGKNEQFF.

This clonotype was detected only a few times. The chain couples TRBV6-5 to TRBJ2-7; D possibly matches TRBD1 or TRBD2 (5 bases each). The germline gives CDR1 MNHEY, CDR2 SVGAGI. Trimming removed 6 bases at V and 3 bases at J, with 18 bases between. The CDR3 is made up of 15 amino acids. The DNA of the CDR3 is TGTGCCAGCAGGCCAGAGGGGTCGGAAATCTACGAGCAGTACTTC. Protein sequence: CASRPEGSEIYEQYF.

This rearrangement joins TRBV5-6 to TRBJ1-4; TRBD1 is a possible D gene (5 bases). V was cut by 4 bases and J by 7 bases, with 11 bases left in between. Germline CDR1 reads SGHDT; CDR2 reads YYEEEE. The CDR3 consists of 13 residues. The CDR3, as DNA: TGTGCCAGCAGCATCGGGGACGGTGAAAAACTGTTTTTT. This encodes CASSIGDGEKLFF.

This rearrangement joins TRBV9 to TRBJ2-2; D remains unclear. V lost 0 bases and J 8 bases, leaving 8 bases between the germline ends. CDR3 length equals 13 residues. The germline CDR1 and CDR2 sequences are SGDLS and YYNGEE. The CDR3 reads CASSVAWVGELFF. CDR3 sequence (DNA): TGTGCCAGCAGCGTAGCTTGGGTAGGGGAGCTGTTTTTT.

The chain combines TRBV19 with TRBJ1-1; 9 positions match TRBD1. This CDR3 is 14 amino acids long. Germline values: CDR1 LNHDA, CDR2 SQIVND (reference sequence). V trimming: 6 bases; J trimming: 6 bases; junction bases outside the gene matches: 8. The CDR3 DNA is TGTGCCAGTAGATCGACAGGGGGAACGTCTGAAGCTTTCTTT. It encodes CASRSTGGTSEAFF.

This clonotype counts as medium-sized. The chain links TRBV20-1 to TRBJ1-4, with a tentative D call TRBD1 (5 bases). The CDR3 runs 13 residues. V lost 6 bases and J lost 7, with 15 bases in between. Germline CDR1 is DFQATT and CDR2 is SNEGSKA (reference sequence). The CDR3 DNA is TGCAGTGCACCGCCCCGAGGGGCTGAAAAACTGTTTTTT. This gives the protein CSAPPRGAEKLFF.

Concerning this clonotype itself: A read error may be the cause here, since a much bigger clone is one base away. The V and J genes are TRBV29-1 and TRBJ2-5; perhaps TRBD2 as D (5 bases). Trimming removed 4 bases from V and 5 bases from J, with 8 bases in between. Germline CDR1 and CDR2: SQVTM and ANQGSEA. This CDR3 is 11 amino acids long. The CDR3 protein is CSVVGEETQYF. Written as DNA, the CDR3 is TGCAGCGTTGTCGGGGAGGAGACCCAGTACTTC.

The chain couples TRBV2 to TRBJ1-4; maybe TRBD1 (6 bases). Trimming removed 6 bases at V and 5 bases at J, with 16 bases between. This CDR3 has 15 residues. Germline lookup yields CDR1 SNHLY and CDR2 FYNNEI. The CDR3 bases are TGTGCCAGCAGCCCCACGGACAGCCCCAATGAAAAACTGTTTTTT. Translated: CASSPTDSPNEKLFF.

About this clonotype: A junction end diverges from the germline sequence, so it may reflect a read error. The chain uses TRBV7-2 and TRBJ1-2; D is unclear. The CDR3 is made up of 10 amino acids. Per germline, CDR1 SGHTA and CDR2 FQGNSA. The CDR3 region is CASSLSRVPF. CDR3 coding DNA: TGTGCCAGCAGCTTATCTCGAGTCCCCTTC.

This clonotype was detected only a few times. This chain uses TRBV7-9 with TRBJ2-2; TRBD1 aligns across 8 bases. Per the germline V gene, CDR1 is SEHNR and CDR2 is FQNEAQ (reference sequence). This CDR3 is 15 amino acids long. J gave up 4 bases and V 3 bases, and 4 bases lay outside the gene matches. The CDR3 nucleotides are TGTGCCAGCAGCTTTGACAGGGGTACCACCGGGGAGCTGTTTTTT. Its protein is CASSFDRGTTGELFF.

This chain connects TRBV12-3 or TRBV12-4 to TRBJ2-2; D gene ambiguous. Trimming shortened V by 8 bases and J by 4 bases, and 14 bases separated the two germline ends. The CDR3 totals 14 residues. The CDR3: CASLGRGPTGELFF. In nucleotides, the CDR3 is TGTGCCAGCTTAGGAAGAGGACCCACCGGGGAGCTGTTTTTT.

This clonotype was seen once. Since the CDR3 does not end with the conserved phenylalanine or tryptophan, this likely comes from a read error. The DNA is left out, because the CDR3 cannot be placed on it with certainty; the CDR3 is given as TCRdb lists it. CDR3: CASKPDRRS. The chain combines TRBV5-4 with TRBJ2-6; the DNA was not used to check the table's D call, TRBD1. Germline-derived CDR1 and CDR2 are SGHNT and YYREEE (reference sequence). Including both end residues, the CDR3 is 9 amino acids long.

This clonotype occurred a few times. This chain connects TRBV20-1 to TRBJ2-3, with D possibly matching TRBD2 (6 bases). The length of the CDR3 is 14 residues. Trimming cost V 0 bases and J 5 bases, with 12 bases left between them. From germline, CDR1 is DFQATT and CDR2 SNEGSKA (reference sequence). CDR3 DNA: TGCAGTGCTAGAGAAGTGGGAGGAGGAGATACGCAGTATTTT. As protein: CSAREVGGGDTQYF.